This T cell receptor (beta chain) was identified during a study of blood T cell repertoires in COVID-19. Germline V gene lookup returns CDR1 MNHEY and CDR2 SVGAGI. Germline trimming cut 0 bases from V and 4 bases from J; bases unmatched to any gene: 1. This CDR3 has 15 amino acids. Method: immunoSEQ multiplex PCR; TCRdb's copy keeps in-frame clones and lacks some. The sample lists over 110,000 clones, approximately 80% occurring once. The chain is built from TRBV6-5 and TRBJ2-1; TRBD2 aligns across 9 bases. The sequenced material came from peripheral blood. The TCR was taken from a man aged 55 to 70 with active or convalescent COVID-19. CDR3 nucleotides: TGTGCCAGCAGTTACTCACTAGCGGGTTACAATGAGCAGTTCTTC. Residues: CASSYSLAGYNEQFF.